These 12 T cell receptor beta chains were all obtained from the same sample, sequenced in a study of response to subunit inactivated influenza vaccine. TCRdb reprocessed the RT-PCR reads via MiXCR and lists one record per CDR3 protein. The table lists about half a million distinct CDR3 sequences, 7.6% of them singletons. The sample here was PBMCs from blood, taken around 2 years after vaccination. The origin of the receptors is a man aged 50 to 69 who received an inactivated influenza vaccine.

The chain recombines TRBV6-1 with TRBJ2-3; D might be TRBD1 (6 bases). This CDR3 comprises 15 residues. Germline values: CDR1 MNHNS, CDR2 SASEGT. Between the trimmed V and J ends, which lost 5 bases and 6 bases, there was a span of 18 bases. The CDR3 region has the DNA TGTGCCAGCAGTAAACCGGGACATCTCCTGGATACGCAGTATTTT. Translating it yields CASSKPGHLLDTQYF.

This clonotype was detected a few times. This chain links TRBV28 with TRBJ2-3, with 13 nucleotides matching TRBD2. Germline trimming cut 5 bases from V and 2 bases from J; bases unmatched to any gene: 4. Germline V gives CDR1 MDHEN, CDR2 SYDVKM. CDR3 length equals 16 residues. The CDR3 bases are TGTGCCAGCAGTCCCACTAGCGGGAGGGACACAGATACGCAGTATTTT. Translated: CASSPTSGRDTDTQYF.

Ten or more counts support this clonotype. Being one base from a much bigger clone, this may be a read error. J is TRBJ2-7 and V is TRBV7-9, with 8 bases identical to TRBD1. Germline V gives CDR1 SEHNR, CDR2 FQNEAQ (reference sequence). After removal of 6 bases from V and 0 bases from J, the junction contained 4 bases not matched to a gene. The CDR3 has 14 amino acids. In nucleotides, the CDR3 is TGTGCCAGCAGACCCGGGACAGGCTCCTACGAGCAGTACTTC. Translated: CASRPGTGSYEQYF.

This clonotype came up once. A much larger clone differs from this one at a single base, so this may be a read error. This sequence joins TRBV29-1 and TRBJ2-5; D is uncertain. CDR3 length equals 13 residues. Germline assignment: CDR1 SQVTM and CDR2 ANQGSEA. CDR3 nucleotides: TGCAGCGGGGGTGGTGCGGTGAAAGAGACCCAGAACTTC. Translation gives CSGGGAVKETQNF.

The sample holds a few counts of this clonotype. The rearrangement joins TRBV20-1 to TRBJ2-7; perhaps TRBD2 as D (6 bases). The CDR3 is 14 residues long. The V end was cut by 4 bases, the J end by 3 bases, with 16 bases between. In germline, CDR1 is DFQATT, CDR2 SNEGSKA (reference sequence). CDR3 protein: CSATAAGGDYEQYF. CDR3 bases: TGCAGTGCTACCGCCGCTGGAGGGGACTACGAGCAGTACTTC.

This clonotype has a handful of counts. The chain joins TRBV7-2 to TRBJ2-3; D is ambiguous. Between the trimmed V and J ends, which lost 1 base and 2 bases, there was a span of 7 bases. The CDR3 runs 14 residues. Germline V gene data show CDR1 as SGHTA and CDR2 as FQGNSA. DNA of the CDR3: TGTGCCAGCAGCTTAGACTCCTACACAGATACGCAGTATTTT. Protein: CASSLDSYTDTQYF.

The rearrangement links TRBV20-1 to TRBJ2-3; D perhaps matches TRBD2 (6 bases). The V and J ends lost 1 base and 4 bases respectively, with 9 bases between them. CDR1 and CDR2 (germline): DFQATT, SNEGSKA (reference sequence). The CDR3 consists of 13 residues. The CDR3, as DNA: TGCAGTGCTAGAGTCGGCGGGGCAGATACGCAGTATTTT. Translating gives CSARVGGADTQYF.

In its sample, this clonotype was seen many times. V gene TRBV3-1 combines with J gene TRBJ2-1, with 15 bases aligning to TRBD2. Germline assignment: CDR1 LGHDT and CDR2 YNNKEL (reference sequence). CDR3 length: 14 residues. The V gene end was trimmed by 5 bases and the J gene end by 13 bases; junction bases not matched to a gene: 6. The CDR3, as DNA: TGTGCCAGCAGCGGTGGACTAGCGGGGGGGATTCAGTTCTTC. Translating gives CASSGGLAGGIQFF.

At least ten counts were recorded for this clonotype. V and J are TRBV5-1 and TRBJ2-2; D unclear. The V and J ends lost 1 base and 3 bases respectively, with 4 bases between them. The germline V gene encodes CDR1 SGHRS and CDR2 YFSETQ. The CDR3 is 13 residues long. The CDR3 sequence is CASSLSDTGELFF. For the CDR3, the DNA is TGCGCCAGCAGCTTGTCGGACACCGGGGAGCTGTTTTTT.

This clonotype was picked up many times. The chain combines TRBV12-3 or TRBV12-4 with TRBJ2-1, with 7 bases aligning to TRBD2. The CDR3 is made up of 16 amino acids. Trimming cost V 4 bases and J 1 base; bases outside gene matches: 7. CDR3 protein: CASSSSGPLSYNEQFF. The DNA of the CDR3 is TGTGCCAGCAGTTCTAGCGGCCCCTTATCCTACAATGAGCAGTTCTTC.

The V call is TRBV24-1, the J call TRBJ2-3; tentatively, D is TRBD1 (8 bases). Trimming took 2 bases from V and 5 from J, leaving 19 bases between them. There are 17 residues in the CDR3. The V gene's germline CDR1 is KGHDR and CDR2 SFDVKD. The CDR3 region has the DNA TGTGCCACCAGTGATTGGAGCAGGGGGCGCGGGGGAGATACGCAGTATTTT. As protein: CATSDWSRGRGGDTQYF.

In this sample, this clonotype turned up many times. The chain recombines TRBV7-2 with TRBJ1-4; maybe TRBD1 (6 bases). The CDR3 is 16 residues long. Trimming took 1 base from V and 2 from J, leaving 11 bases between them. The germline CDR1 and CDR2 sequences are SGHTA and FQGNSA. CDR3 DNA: TGTGCCAGCAGCTTAGATCCCACAGGGACTAATGAAAAACTGTTTTTT. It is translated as CASSLDPTGTNEKLFF.